This T cell receptor beta chain was identified in a study of OX40 agonist ivuxolimab in advanced cancers. Study information: Patients enrolled in dose escalation were diagnosed with hepatocellular carcinoma, melanoma, renal cell or head and neck cancer. Mean age around 60 years, range 23 to 79; around 80% male. It was permissible to have had prior anti-PD-1, anti-PD-L1 or anti-CTLA-4 therapy, and approximately 40% had some.

Method: immunoSEQ multiplex PCR; TCRdb's copy keeps in-frame clones and lacks some. Altogether some 61,000 clones are present, about 87% being singletons, with the ten largest covering less than 6%. Study results and limitations: On average, a greater number of expanded clones characterised CD8+ T cells relative to CD4+.

The junction had 7 bases not matched to a gene; V was cut back by 5 bases and J by 15 bases. The CDR3 runs 13 residues. A note on this clone: Its specificity is not known.

The material was CD4+ or CD8+ T cells sorted from blood, obtained in a trial of the OX40 agonist ivuxolimab. This receptor was taken from an adult with an advanced solid tumor such as melanoma, head and neck, liver or kidney cancer. The gene calls are TRBV5-3 and TRBJ2-1; 14 bases fit TRBD2. TRBV5-3 is annotated as an ORF whose role is uncertain. The CDR3: CARSPGTSGSTFF. CDR3 nucleotide sequence: TGTGCCAGAAGTCCTGGGACTAGCGGGAGTACGTTCTTC.